A selection of T cell receptor beta chains follows, all from one sample in a study of blood T cell repertoires in COVID-19. Assay used: immunoSEQ multiplex PCR; TCRdb lists only in-frame clones, some missing. The table includes 35,000 to 50,000 clones, more than 65% detected once. Specimen: peripheral blood. Receptor source: a woman aged 70-85 years with acute or convalescent COVID-19. CDR3s include the opening cysteine and the closing phenylalanine or tryptophan. A D gene is named only where the DNA matches it firmly. The size of a clone is reported for some rows only, either as once, few or many, or as a class for expanded clones.

j_call	v_call	d_call	clone_size	cdr3_aa	cdr3_nt
TRBJ1-5	TRBV6-5	TRBD1	.	CASRTGTGDNQPQHF	TGTGCCAGCAGAACCGGGACAGGGGACAATCAGCCCCAGCATTTT
TRBJ2-1	TRBV21-1	.	.	CASSKTPSRGPYNEQFF	TGTGCCAGCAGCAAAACGCCTAGCAGGGGCCCCTACAATGAGCAGTTCTTC
TRBJ2-3	TRBV3-1/TRBV3-2	TRBD2	.	CASSQDLLAGADTQYF	TGTGCCAGCAGCCAAGATCTCCTAGCGGGGGCAGATACGCAGTATTTT
TRBJ1-5	TRBV16	.	.	CASSLSDQPQHF	TGTGCCAGCAGCCTGTCCGATCAGCCCCAGCATTTT
TRBJ2-3	TRBV6-2/TRBV6-3	TRBD2	few	CASSSGLAGPSATDTQYF	TGTGCCAGCAGCTCGGGACTAGCGGGACCCTCCGCCACAGATACGCAGTATTTT
TRBJ1-5	TRBV19	.	.	CASREADRPNQPQHF	TGTGCCAGTAGAGAGGCCGACAGGCCAAATCAGCCCCAGCATTTT
TRBJ2-5	TRBV7-9	TRBD2	.	CASSLVLAGVETQYF	TGTGCCAGCAGCTTAGTTCTAGCGGGAGTGGAGACCCAGTACTTC
TRBJ2-5	TRBV28	.	.	CASSSTGGVSTQYF	TGTGCCAGCAGTTCCACAGGGGGGGTCTCGACCCAGTACTTC
TRBJ2-5	TRBV5-4	TRBD2	once	CASSLEGLAGLGETQYF	TGTGCCAGCAGCTTGGAGGGACTAGCGGGACTCGGGGAGACCCAGTACTTC
TRBJ2-1	TRBV29-1	TRBD2	.	CSVDASGIYNEQFF	TGCAGCGTTGACGCTAGCGGGATCTACAATGAGCAGTTCTTC
TRBJ1-2	TRBV19	TRBD1	.	CASSRDRGPKGYTF	TGTGCCAGTAGCCGGGACAGGGGGCCGAAAGGCTACACCTTC
TRBJ1-1	TRBV29-1	TRBD1	.	CSVDRTGGTEAFF	TGCAGCGTTGATAGGACAGGGGGTACTGAAGCTTTCTTT
TRBJ2-2	TRBV9	TRBD1	.	CASSAKGQGGTGELFF	TGTGCCAGCAGCGCCAAGGGACAGGGTGGTACCGGGGAGCTGTTTTTT
TRBJ2-3	TRBV6-4	.	once	CASSPGTSPSTDTQYF	TGTGCCAGCAGTCCCGGGACATCCCCTAGCACAGATACGCAGTATTTT
TRBJ1-2	TRBV11-2	TRBD1	.	CASSLTGQGSYGYTF	TGTGCCAGCAGCTTAACGGGACAGGGGTCCTATGGCTACACCTTC
TRBJ1-1	TRBV20-1	.	.	CSAGEGGAKTEAFF	TGCAGTGCTGGTGAGGGAGGGGCGAAGACTGAAGCTTTCTTT
TRBJ2-1	TRBV2	.	.	CASSPTRTNNEQFF	TGTGCCAGCAGCCCGACTAGGACGAACAATGAGCAGTTCTTC
TRBJ2-2	TRBV19	.	.	CASSSGGTANTGELFF	TGTGCCAGTAGTTCGGGGGGGACAGCGAACACCGGGGAGCTGTTTTTT
TRBJ1-4	TRBV27	.	.	CASSLRQTNEKLFF	TGTGCCAGCAGTTTGCGACAGACGAATGAAAAACTGTTTTTT
TRBJ2-5	TRBV19	TRBD1	.	CASSRDSVQETQYF	TGTGCCAGTAGCCGGGACAGTGTACAAGAGACCCAGTACTTC
TRBJ2-3	TRBV7-3	TRBD2	.	CASSLPGLAVNTQYF	TGTGCCAGCAGCCTGCCGGGACTAGCGGTGAATACGCAGTATTTT
TRBJ2-1	TRBV28	TRBD2	.	CASSFKGAGVGPSYNEQFF	TGTGCCAGCAGTTTTAAGGGAGCGGGAGTAGGACCCTCCTACAATGAGCAGTTCTTC
TRBJ2-1	TRBV18	TRBD1	.	CASSLGTADNEQFF	TGTGCCAGCTCATTAGGGACAGCGGATAATGAGCAGTTCTTC
TRBJ2-1	TRBV14	.	.	CASSPRDIEQFF	TGTGCCAGCAGCCCTCGGGACATAGAGCAGTTCTTC
TRBJ2-3	TRBV19	.	.	CASSIGPYSTDTQYF	TGTGCCAGTAGTATAGGTCCCTACTCCACAGATACGCAGTATTTT
TRBJ2-1	TRBV30	TRBD1	.	CAWSVTQGRNNEQFF	TGTGCCTGGAGTGTAACACAGGGGCGAAACAATGAGCAGTTCTTC
TRBJ2-1	TRBV7-2	TRBD1	.	CASRVTGGPDSNEQFF	TGTGCCAGCAGGGTCACAGGGGGCCCTGATTCCAATGAGCAGTTCTTC